This TCR beta chain was recovered during a study of identical twins. The V and J ends lost 5 bases and 0 bases respectively, with 13 bases between them. The CDR3 covers 15 residues. The germline CDR1 and CDR2 sequences are SNHLY and FYNNEI. TCRdb re-called the 5' RACE reads through MiXCR, storing one row per CDR3 protein. The table includes roughly 700,000 distinct CDR3 sequences, under 9% detected once. This clonotype showed up just a few times. No antigen is known for it. General study results and limits: The abundant beta clonotypes from cord blood had fewer insertions, and memory repertoires had none of this.

A further study also used this sample, focusing on yellow fever vaccine responses in identical twins.

The rearrangement joins TRBV2 to TRBJ1-1; perhaps TRBD1 as D (6 bases). This TCR was recovered from a woman between 18 and 29 years old in good health. The sequenced sample was PBMCs. The CDR3 DNA reads TGTGCCAGCAGTCTACAGGGTACTATGAACACTGAAGCTTTCTTT. Its protein product is CASSLQGTMNTEAFF. Combining the CDR3 with reference TRBV2 and TRBJ1-1 gives the whole variable domain EPEVTQTPSHQVTQMGQEVILRCVPISNHLYFYWYRQILGQKVEFLVSFYNNEISEKSEIFDDQFSVERPDGSNFTLKIRSTKLEDSAMYFCASSLQGTMNTEAFFGQGTRLTVV.